This TCR beta chain was retrieved from a study of beta chain features in type 1 diabetes. Overall study: Over all samples combined, some 99,000,000 sorted cells were examined. Study-wide results and limits: Sequencing used cDNA, and cells with high TCR expression could therefore be over-represented.

This clone was counted a few times. Antigen unknown. V lost 7 bases and J 7 bases, leaving 14 bases between the germline ends. Germline loops: CDR1 DFQATT, CDR2 SNEGSKA (reference sequence). The CDR3 extends over 11 amino acids. Reverse transcription of all isolated RNA meant that expressed TCRB transcripts were sequenced. For naive, central memory and regulatory T cell samples, reads averaged roughly 3.7 million. Method: immunoSEQ multiplex PCR; TCRdb's copy keeps in-frame clones and lacks some. The table includes about 140,000 clones, 6% to 7.5% detected once. The source of this sequence is a woman aged 30 to 39 in good health. Sequenced sample: central memory CD4+ T cells from blood. This rearrangement joins TRBV20-1 to TRBJ2-7; D gene unclear. In DNA form, the CDR3 reads TGCAGTGTACCGGGTCCCCGGGAGCAGTACTTC. This encodes CSVPGPREQYF.